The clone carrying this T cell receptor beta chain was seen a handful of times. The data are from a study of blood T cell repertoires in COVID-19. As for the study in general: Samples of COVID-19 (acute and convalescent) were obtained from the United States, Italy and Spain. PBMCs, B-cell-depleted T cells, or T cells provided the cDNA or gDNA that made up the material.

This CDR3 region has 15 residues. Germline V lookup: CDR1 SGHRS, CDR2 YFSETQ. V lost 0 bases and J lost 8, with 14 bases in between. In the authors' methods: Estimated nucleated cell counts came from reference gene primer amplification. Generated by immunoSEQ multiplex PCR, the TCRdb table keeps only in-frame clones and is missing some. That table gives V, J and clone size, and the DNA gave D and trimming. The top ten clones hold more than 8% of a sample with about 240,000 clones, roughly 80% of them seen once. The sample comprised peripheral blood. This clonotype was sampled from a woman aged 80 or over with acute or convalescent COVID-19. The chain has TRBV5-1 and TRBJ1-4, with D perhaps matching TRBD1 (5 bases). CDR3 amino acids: CASSLDGTKEEKLFF. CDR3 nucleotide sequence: TGCGCCAGCAGCTTGGACGGGACTAAAGAGGAAAAACTGTTTTTT.